Listed below are T cell receptor beta chains from one sample, sequenced in a study of shared clonotypes between healthy human individuals. The repertoire was sequenced with immunoSEQ multiplex PCR; TCRdb's copy has only in-frame clones and lacks some. The profile covers roughly 1,100,000 clones, with about 75% appearing a single time and about 1.5% taken by the ten largest. The sequencing sample was made of memory CD4+ T cells sorted from blood. The source of these receptors is a man between 18 and 35 years old in good health. The CDR3 runs from the conserved cysteine through the conserved F or W.

J	V	CDR3
TRBJ2-3	TRBV5-8	CASSLEGLGTDTQYF
TRBJ2-7	TRBV5-1	CASSTGQGYEQYF
TRBJ2-5	TRBV5-1	CASSLLPQGQETQYF
TRBJ1-6	TRBV2	CASSGDSGNSPLHF
TRBJ1-2	TRBV6-1	CASSNVNYGYTF
TRBJ2-5	TRBV5-6	CASTRRGFEETQYF
TRBJ1-6	TRBV27	CASSLARANSPLHF
TRBJ1-3	TRBV7-2	CASSGAGRPGNTIYF
TRBJ2-3	TRBV18	CASSPPAGTLDTQYF
TRBJ1-2	TRBV4-1	CASSQAILRDRIARYTF
TRBJ2-3	TRBV6-1	CASRESLLTDTQYF
TRBJ2-2	TRBV14	CATALSSNTGELFF